What follows are 16 T cell receptor beta chains derived from one specimen sequenced in a study of blood T cell repertoires in COVID-19. The table came from immunoSEQ multiplex PCR; TCRdb's copy has only in-frame clones and leaves some out. The table has nearly 300,000 clones, just under 90% seen once. The sequenced sample was PBMCs or T cells enriched from blood (not recorded which). These receptors were taken from a woman between 45 and 65 years old who had been exposed to COVID-19.

The chain is built from TRBV4-1 and TRBJ2-7; 8 nucleotides match TRBD1. The CDR3 sequence is 15 residues long. From germline, CDR1 is MGHRA and CDR2 YSYEKL. J was trimmed by 5 bases and V by 0 bases; bases with no gene match: 6. The CDR3 loop is CASSQEPDRGHEQYF. The CDR3 bases are TGCGCCAGCAGCCAAGAACCCGACAGGGGCCACGAGCAGTACTTC.

The chain has TRBV15 and TRBJ1-6; D uncertain. This CDR3 region has 15 residues. V shed 0 bases and J shed 5 bases, with 8 bases lying between them. Germline lookup yields CDR1 LNHNV and CDR2 YYDKDF (reference sequence). CDR3 nucleotides: TGTGCCACCAGCAGAGATAGGACTGATAATTCACCCCTCCACTTT. It encodes CATSRDRTDNSPLHF.

This clone has a single count. This chain uses TRBV27 with TRBJ2-1; the D is unclear. V shed 0 bases and J shed 4 bases, with 4 bases lying between them. CDR1 and CDR2 (germline): MNHEY, SMNVEV (reference sequence). This CDR3 contains 13 residues. The CDR3 loop is CASSLSRYNEQFF. The CDR3 DNA reads as TGTGCCAGCAGTTTATCCAGATACAATGAGCAGTTCTTC.

This chain joins TRBV7-6 and TRBJ2-2, with TRBD1 as a possible D gene (5 bases). Germline CDR1 reads SGHVS; CDR2 reads FNYEAQ. V lost 0 bases and J 0 bases, leaving 11 bases between the germline ends. The CDR3 has 17 residues. The CDR3 bases are TGTGCCAGCAGCTTAGCGCTAACAGGTTCGAACACCGGGGAGCTGTTTTTT. Encoded protein: CASSLALTGSNTGELFF. The variable domain in full, completed from reference TRBV7-6 and TRBJ2-2, reads GAGVSQSPRYKVTKRGQDVALRCDPISGHVSLYWYRQALGQGPEFLTYFNYEAQQDKSGLPNDRFSAERPEGSISTLTIQRTEQRDSAMYRCASSLALTGSNTGELFFGEGSRLTVL.

This sequence joins TRBV5-1 and TRBJ1-1, with TRBD1 matching 9 bases. Unmatched junction bases numbered 9, after V lost 3 bases and J lost 0 bases. CDR1 is SGHRS, CDR2 YFSETQ, per germline. The CDR3 is 17 amino acids. This CDR3 is CASSSWDRVTVNTEAFF. CDR3 bases: TGCGCCAGCAGCTCGTGGGACAGGGTTACGGTGAACACTGAAGCTTTCTTT.

This clone appeared a few times. This sequence joins TRBV29-1 and TRBJ1-1, with 11 bases matching TRBD1. Germline V gene data show CDR1 as SQVTM and CDR2 as ANQGSEA. The junction had 11 bases not matched to a gene; V was cut back by 7 bases and J by 7 bases. The CDR3 totals 14 residues. Here the CDR3 reads CSGTGGLLESEAFF. CDR3 bases: TGCAGCGGGACAGGGGGCCTGTTGGAAAGTGAAGCTTTCTTT.

This chain joins TRBV5-5 and TRBJ2-1, with a weak D call TRBD2 (5 bases). Per germline, CDR1 SGHKS and CDR2 YYEKEE (reference sequence). CDR3 length: 16 amino acids. The V end was cut by 2 bases, the J end by 2 bases, with 14 bases between. The CDR3: CASSFREFNTYNEQFF. In nucleotides, the CDR3 is TGTGCCAGCAGCTTCCGGGAATTTAACACCTACAATGAGCAGTTCTTC.

The genes are TRBV19 and TRBJ2-5; the match to TRBD2 covers 9 bases. The CDR3 runs 15 residues. The V gene end was trimmed by 1 base and the J gene end by 4 bases; junction bases not matched to a gene: 4. Germline CDR1 LNHDA, CDR2 SQIVND (reference sequence). The CDR3 bases are TGTGCCAGTAGTATAGGCGGGGGGGCCGGAGAGACCCAGTACTTC. Its protein product is CASSIGGGAGETQYF. Based on the CDR3 plus reference TRBV19 and TRBJ2-5, the full variable domain is DGGITQSPKYLFRKEGQNVTLSCEQNLNHDAMYWYRQDPGQGLRLIYYSQIVNDFQKGDIAEGYSVSREKKESFPLTVTSAQKNPTAFYLCASSIGGGAGETQYFGPGTRLLVL.

V and J are TRBV4-1 and TRBJ2-7, with a tentative D call TRBD2 (6 bases). This CDR3 is 15 amino acids long. Trimming removed 4 bases from V and 4 bases from J, with 17 bases in between. Germline CDR1 reads MGHRA; CDR2 reads YSYEKL. CDR3 nucleotides: TGCGCCAGCAGCCGAGATCCGGGAGAGAGTTACGAGCAGTACTTC. Translating gives CASSRDPGESYEQYF.

In DNA form, the CDR3 reads TGCGCCAGCAGCCCGGGGACAGGGGGAAGCGAGCAGTACTTC. Its translation is CASSPGTGGSEQYF. This chain uses TRBV5-1 with TRBJ2-7, with 11 bases aligning to TRBD1. CDR1 is SGHRS, CDR2 YFSETQ, per germline. This CDR3 has 14 amino acids. The J segment lost 6 bases and the V segment lost 4 bases, leaving 6 bases of the junction unmatched.

The chain uses TRBV5-5 and TRBJ1-1; TRBD1 matches at 7 bases. The CDR3 runs to 14 residues. Germline V lookup: CDR1 SGHKS, CDR2 YYEKEE (reference sequence). The junction had 8 bases not matched to a gene; V was cut back by 4 bases and J by 5 bases. The CDR3 region is CASSRDDRVTEAFF. The CDR3 coding sequence is TGTGCCAGCAGCAGAGATGACAGGGTAACTGAAGCTTTCTTT.

The chain recombines TRBV24-1 with TRBJ1-2, with a possible D match to TRBD1 (5 bases). Germline V gene lookup returns CDR1 KGHDR and CDR2 SFDVKD. This CDR3 spans 14 amino acids. V was cut by 4 bases and J by 5 bases, with 13 bases left in between. The CDR3, as DNA: TGTGCCACCAGTGACTCGACAGCTACTTATGGCTACACCTTC. It yields the protein CATSDSTATYGYTF.

The chain recombines TRBV14 with TRBJ2-1, with TRBD2 as a possible D gene (5 bases). The CDR3 runs 17 residues. V gave up 4 bases and J gave up 1 base, with 17 bases separating them. The V gene's germline CDR1 is SGHDN and CDR2 FVKESK. CDR3 region: CASSPSPSGKSYNEQFF. Here the CDR3 DNA reads TGTGCCAGCAGCCCCTCTCCCAGCGGCAAGTCCTACAATGAGCAGTTCTTC.

The chain links TRBV10-3 to TRBJ2-7, with 8 bases fitting TRBD2. This CDR3 has 16 residues. Germline assignment: CDR1 ENHRY and CDR2 SYGVKD. V gave up 2 bases and J gave up 0 bases; unmatched junction bases: 6. This CDR3 reads CAISETGLASSYEQYF. The CDR3 DNA reads as TGTGCCATCAGTGAGACAGGACTAGCCAGCTCCTACGAGCAGTACTTC.

The V call is TRBV7-8, the J call TRBJ2-7, with a possible D match to TRBD2 (6 bases). This CDR3 has 14 residues. Trimming removed 6 bases at V and 0 bases at J, with 12 bases between. Germline CDR1 reads SGHVS; CDR2 reads FQNEAQ. CDR3 bases: TGTGCCAGCAGTTCGGGACTGGGCTCCTACGAGCAGTACTTC. This codes for CASSSGLGSYEQYF.

The V and J genes are TRBV29-1 and TRBJ1-2, with D possibly matching TRBD1 (6 bases). Germline-derived CDR1 and CDR2 are SQVTM and ANQGSEA. CDR3 size: 12 residues. The V and J ends lost 4 bases and 8 bases respectively, with 14 bases between them. Here the CDR3 reads CSVGGGAEGYTF. The DNA of the CDR3 is TGCAGCGTTGGTGGGGGCGCTGAGGGCTACACCTTC. Drawing the rest from reference TRBV29-1 and TRBJ1-2, the complete variable domain is SAVISQKPSRDICQRGTSLTIQCQVDSQVTMMFWYRQQPGQSLTLIATANQGSEATYESGFVIDKFPISRPNLTFSTLTVSNMSPEDSSIYLCSVGGGAEGYTFGSGTRLTVV.